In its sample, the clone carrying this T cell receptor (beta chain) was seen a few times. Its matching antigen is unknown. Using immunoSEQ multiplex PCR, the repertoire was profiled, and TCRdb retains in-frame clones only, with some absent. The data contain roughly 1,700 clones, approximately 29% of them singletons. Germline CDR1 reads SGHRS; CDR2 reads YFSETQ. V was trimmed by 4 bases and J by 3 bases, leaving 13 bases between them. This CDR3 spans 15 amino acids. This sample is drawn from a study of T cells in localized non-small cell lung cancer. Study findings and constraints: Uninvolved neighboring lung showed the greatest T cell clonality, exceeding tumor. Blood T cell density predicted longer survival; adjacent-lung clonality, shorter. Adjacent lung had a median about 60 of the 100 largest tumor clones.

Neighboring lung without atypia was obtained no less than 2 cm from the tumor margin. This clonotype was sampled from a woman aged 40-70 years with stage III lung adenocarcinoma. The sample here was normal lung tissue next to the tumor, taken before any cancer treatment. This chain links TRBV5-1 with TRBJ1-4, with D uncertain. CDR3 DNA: TGCGCCAGCAGCCAGGCCCCGGCGGCTAATGAAAAACTGTTTTTT. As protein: CASSQAPAANEKLFF. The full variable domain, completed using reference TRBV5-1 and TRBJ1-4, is KAGVTQTPRYLIKTRGQQVTLSCSPISGHRSVSWYQQTPGQGLQFLFEYFSETQRNKGNFPGRFSGRQFSNSRSEMNVSTLELGDSALYLCASSQAPAANEKLFFGSGTQLSVL.